This T cell receptor beta chain comes out of a study of identical twins. Study-level findings and limits: Cord blood's abundant beta clonotypes had fewer insertions, unlike memory repertoires. In monozygotic twins, models underestimated the sharing of out-of-frame TCR alpha. Conclusions were drawn cross-sectionally by statistical analysis, without following the same donors.

Worth noting for this clonotype: Its antigen is not known.

The V gene end was trimmed by 2 bases and the J gene end by 1 base; junction bases not matched to a gene: 4. Germline assignment: CDR1 DFQATT and CDR2 SNEGSKA (reference sequence). This CDR3 comprises 15 residues. cDNA carried unique molecular identifiers, and a universal primer site was added by template switching. TCRdb re-analysed the 5' RACE reads in MiXCR, keeping a single row per CDR3 protein. The profile shows about 240,000 distinct CDR3 sequences, about an eighth of them singletons. These data are also associated with another study on yellow fever vaccine responses in identical twins.

The rearrangement uses TRBV20-1 and TRBJ2-3, with 9 bases lining up with TRBD2. Sequencing input: memory (CD45RO+) T cells sorted from blood. This sequence originates from a woman between 18 and 30 years old in good health. CDR3 sequence (DNA): TGCAGTGCTAGAAGGCGGGGGGGCGGCACAGATACGCAGTATTTT. Translating it yields CSARRRGGGTDTQYF.